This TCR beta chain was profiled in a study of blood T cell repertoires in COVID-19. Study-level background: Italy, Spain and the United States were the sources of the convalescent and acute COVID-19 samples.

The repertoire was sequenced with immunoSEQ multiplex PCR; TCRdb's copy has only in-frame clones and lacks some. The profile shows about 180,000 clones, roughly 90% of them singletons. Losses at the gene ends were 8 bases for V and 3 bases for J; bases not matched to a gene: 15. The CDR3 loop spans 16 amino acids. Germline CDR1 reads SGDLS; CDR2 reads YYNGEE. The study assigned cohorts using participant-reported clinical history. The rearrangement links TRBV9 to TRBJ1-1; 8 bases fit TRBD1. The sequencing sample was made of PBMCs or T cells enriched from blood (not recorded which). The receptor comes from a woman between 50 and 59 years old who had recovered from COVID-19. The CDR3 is CASLPTGASGDTEAFF. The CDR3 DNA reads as TGTGCCAGTCTCCCGACAGGGGCGAGTGGGGACACTGAAGCTTTCTTT. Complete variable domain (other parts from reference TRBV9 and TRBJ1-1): DSGVTQTPKHLITATGQRVTLRCSPRSGDLSVYWYQQSLDQGLQFLIQYYNGEERAKGNILERFSAQQFPDLHSELNLSSLELGDSALYFCASLPTGASGDTEAFFGQGTRLTVV.